These T cell receptor beta chains were read from a single sample in a study of blood T cell repertoires in COVID-19. This table comes from immunoSEQ multiplex PCR, and its TCRdb copy is limited to in-frame clones, with some not included. The data contain about 260,000 clones, 70% to 85% of them singletons. Sequenced material: peripheral blood. The receptors originated from an elderly woman with acute or convalescent COVID-19. Both conserved end residues are part of each CDR3. A D gene is named only where the DNA matches it firmly. Clone size is shown for a subset of rows, as once, few, many or a class of expanded clone.

DNA	CDR3	size	D	V	J
TGTGCCAGCAGTGAGGGGGGTGCTAATGAAAAACTGTTTTTT	CASSEGGANEKLFF	NA	NA	TRBV6-1	TRBJ1-4
TGTGCCAGCAGCCAAGGGGATGCGGGGGGCAACAATGAGCAGTTCTTC	CASSQGDAGGNNEQFF	few	TRBD2	TRBV4-2	TRBJ2-1
TGTGCCTGGTCGGACAGCAGCAATCAGCCCCAGCATTTT	CAWSDSSNQPQHF	NA	NA	TRBV30	TRBJ1-5
TGTGCCAGCTCACCCGTGGGACTGTTTAATCAGCCCCAGCATTTT	CASSPVGLFNQPQHF	NA	NA	TRBV18	TRBJ1-5
TGCGCCAGCAGCTTGATTGCAGCGGGAGTAGCCGGGGAGCTGTTTTTT	CASSLIAAGVAGELFF	NA	TRBD2	TRBV5-1	TRBJ2-2
TGTGCCAGCAGCTTAAGCGGGGGGACGGGGAGCGGGGAGCTGTTTTTT	CASSLSGGTGSGELFF	NA	TRBD2	TRBV7-2	TRBJ2-2
TGTGCCAGCGAGTCCAGGGGCGAGCCGCTGGGGTCACTACTAAGCACAGATACGCAGTATTTT	CASESRGEPLGSLLSTDTQYF	NA	NA	TRBV28	TRBJ2-3
TGTGCCAGCAGCGTAGTACCAGGGACAAACTATGGCTACACCTTC	CASSVVPGTNYGYTF	NA	NA	TRBV9	TRBJ1-2
TGTGCCAGTAGTAGACAGCTTCTCTATGGCTACACCTTC	CASSRQLLYGYTF	NA	NA	TRBV19	TRBJ1-2
TGTGCCAGCAGAGGGGGATACAATTCACCCCTCCACTTT	CASRGGYNSPLHF	NA	NA	TRBV6-5	TRBJ1-6
TGTGCCAGCCAGGGCCTCGGGAATTCACCCCTCCACTTT	CASQGLGNSPLHF	NA	NA	TRBV28	TRBJ1-6
TGTGCCAGCAGCCAGGGGACAGCCTATGCCTCCTACGAGCAGTACTTC	CASSQGTAYASYEQYF	once	TRBD1	TRBV3-1/TRBV3-2	TRBJ2-7
TGCGCCAGCAGCCAAGAGCTAGCGGGAGGGCCAGAGACCCAGTACTTC	CASSQELAGGPETQYF	NA	TRBD2	TRBV4-3	TRBJ2-5
TGCGCCAGCAGCTACAGACAGGGATCTGGCTACACCTTC	CASSYRQGSGYTF	few	TRBD1	TRBV5-1	TRBJ1-2
TGCGCCAGCAGCCCAGGACTGAGAGAGACCCAGTACTTC	CASSPGLRETQYF	NA	NA	TRBV5-1	TRBJ2-5
TGTGCCAGCAGCTTAGCGACGGGACAGGGGGACTATGGCTACACCTTC	CASSLATGQGDYGYTF	few	TRBD1	TRBV7-2	TRBJ1-2
TGTGCCAGCTCACCAGCGCAGGGAGGGCAGCCCCAGCATTTT	CASSPAQGGQPQHF	NA	NA	TRBV18	TRBJ1-5
TGCGCCAGCAGCCAAGATTTAACGGCGGCCTACGAGCAGTACTTC	CASSQDLTAAYEQYF	NA	NA	TRBV4-3	TRBJ2-7
TGTGCCAGCCCGGGACAGGGGATACGGGGCTACACCTTC	CASPGQGIRGYTF	NA	TRBD1	TRBV11-2	TRBJ1-2
TGTGCCAGCAGCTTGGCGGGAGGGCCCGTCACAGATACGCAGTATTTT	CASSLAGGPVTDTQYF	once	TRBD2	TRBV7-2	TRBJ2-3
TGTGCCAGCAGCCAAGATATGGCTGCACCCTACAATGAGCAGTTCTTC	CASSQDMAAPYNEQFF	NA	NA	TRBV14	TRBJ2-1
TGTGCCAGCAGCCCTTATACGGGCACTGAAGCTTTCTTT	CASSPYTGTEAFF	NA	NA	TRBV14	TRBJ1-1
TGTGCCAGCAGCCCCGGGACTAGCGGGAGCTACGAGCAGTACTTC	CASSPGTSGSYEQYF	NA	TRBD2	TRBV6-5	TRBJ2-7
TGTGCCAAGACGAAAGGGGCGGAAAAACTGTTTTTT	CAKTKGAEKLFF	NA	NA	TRBV6-4	TRBJ1-4
TGTGCCAGCAAGCCGGGACAGGCAAACAATGAGCAGTTCTTC	CASKPGQANNEQFF	NA	TRBD1	TRBV6-4	TRBJ2-1
TGTGCCAGCAGCCTCCGGGGGGGGTACGGGAACTATGGCTACACCTTC	CASSLRGGYGNYGYTF	NA	NA	TRBV5-4	TRBJ1-2
TGTGCCAGCAGTAGCTATAGCGGGAAGGGCCCCTACGAGCAGTACTTC	CASSSYSGKGPYEQYF	NA	TRBD2	TRBV6-2/TRBV6-3	TRBJ2-7
TGTGCCAGCAGCTTACGGGGGGGAATTAGCTCCGGGGAGCTGTTTTTT	CASSLRGGISSGELFF	few	TRBD2	TRBV7-2	TRBJ2-2
TGCGCCAGCAGCCCCCGGACTAGCGGGGGGCGGGACAATGAGCAGTTCTTC	CASSPRTSGGRDNEQFF	NA	TRBD2	TRBV5-1	TRBJ2-1
TGTGCCAGCAGTTTATTCGGACAGGGGGCCTACGAGCAGTACTTC	CASSLFGQGAYEQYF	NA	TRBD1	TRBV28	TRBJ2-7
TGTGCCATCAGACCCGCGGGGCGGGGGTCAGGAAACACCATATATTTT	CAIRPAGRGSGNTIYF	NA	NA	TRBV10-3	TRBJ1-3
TGTGCCAGTACCCTATCCCCTCGCACAGATACGCAGTATTTT	CASTLSPRTDTQYF	NA	NA	TRBV19	TRBJ2-3
TGTGCCAGCAGTGAAAACTGGACAGGGACCTACGAGCAGTACTTC	CASSENWTGTYEQYF	NA	TRBD1	TRBV6-1	TRBJ2-7
TGTGCCAGCAGTGAAGCCGACTTTTTTGAGTCGTTTTTT	CASSEADFFESFF	NA	NA	TRBV2	TRBJ1-4
TGTGCCAGCAGCTCACAGGGCCCTGGGAGCAATCAGCCCCAGCATTTT	CASSSQGPGSNQPQHF	NA	NA	TRBV7-8	TRBJ1-5
TGTGCCAGTAGTATTAAAGCAGCGGGGGGCAATGAGCAGTTCTTC	CASSIKAAGGNEQFF	NA	TRBD2	TRBV19	TRBJ2-1
TGTGCCAGCAGCACACCCCAGGGAAACACCATATATTTT	CASSTPQGNTIYF	NA	NA	TRBV7-9	TRBJ1-3
TGTGCCAGCAGTCGGACTAGAGGGGGCTCCTACGAGCAGTACTTC	CASSRTRGGSYEQYF	NA	NA	TRBV6-5	TRBJ2-7
TGTGCCAGTAGTATGCCCGGACAGGGAGGCCGGGGCTACACCTTC	CASSMPGQGGRGYTF	NA	TRBD1	TRBV19	TRBJ1-2
TGTGCCAGCAGCGTAGCCGGGACAGGGGACTATGGCTACACCTTC	CASSVAGTGDYGYTF	NA	TRBD1	TRBV5-4	TRBJ1-2
TGTGCCAGCAGCCCTCAGTTTCCCGGGGAGCTGTTTTTT	CASSPQFPGELFF	few	NA	TRBV7-2	TRBJ2-2
TGTGCCAGCAGTTCTTTCTGGGGCGACGAGCAGTACTTC	CASSSFWGDEQYF	NA	NA	TRBV7-3	TRBJ2-7
TGTGCCAGCAGCTTAGGGGGGACAGAGAATGAAAAACTGTTTTTT	CASSLGGTENEKLFF	NA	TRBD1	TRBV7-9	TRBJ1-4
TGTGCCAGTAGTAACGGACGCACGGTAGCGGGCGAGCAGTACTTC	CASSNGRTVAGEQYF	once	TRBD2	TRBV19	TRBJ2-7
TGTGCCAGCAGGCCGACAGGGCTTAATACCGGGGAGCTGTTTTTT	CASRPTGLNTGELFF	NA	TRBD1	TRBV6-6	TRBJ2-2
TGTGCCAGCTCACCGGGAGTTGCGGATACGCAGTATTTT	CASSPGVADTQYF	NA	NA	TRBV18	TRBJ2-3
TGTGCCAGCAGCCAGATCCAGGGGGGCTATGGCTACACCTTC	CASSQIQGGYGYTF	NA	TRBD1	TRBV3-1/TRBV3-2	TRBJ1-2
TGTGCCAGCAGCTTAGGGCAGGACAATGAGCAGTTCTTC	CASSLGQDNEQFF	NA	NA	TRBV7-9	TRBJ2-1
TGTGCCAGCAGCTACCGCCTAGCGGGGGTCGATGAGCAGTTCTTC	CASSYRLAGVDEQFF	NA	TRBD2	TRBV7-7	TRBJ2-1
TGTGCCAGCTCAAGAGGGGACAAGGGTAACACTGAAGCTTTCTTT	CASSRGDKGNTEAFF	NA	NA	TRBV18	TRBJ1-1
TGTGCCATCAGCACAGGGGGCCAGTCTGCCGAGCAGTACTTC	CAISTGGQSAEQYF	few	TRBD1	TRBV10-3	TRBJ2-7
TGTGCCAGCAGCAAACAGGGTTCGGGGGCCAACGTCCTGACTTTC	CASSKQGSGANVLTF	NA	NA	TRBV7-3	TRBJ2-6
TGTGCCAGCAGTTTGGGGGGAAGCAATCAGCCCCAGCATTTT	CASSLGGSNQPQHF	NA	NA	TRBV28	TRBJ1-5
TGTGCCTGGAGTCCCCCGGGACAGCTCGTACAGCCCCAGCATTTT	CAWSPPGQLVQPQHF	NA	TRBD1	TRBV30	TRBJ1-5
TGCGCCAGCAGCCAAGTAGCGGGGGTGTACGAGCAGTACTTC	CASSQVAGVYEQYF	NA	TRBD2	TRBV4-1	TRBJ2-7
TGTGCCAGCAGGAGACAGGGAACCTACGAGCAGTACTTC	CASRRQGTYEQYF	NA	TRBD1	TRBV12-3/TRBV12-4	TRBJ2-7
TGTGCCAGCAGCCTACCACTGAATACGCAGTATTTT	CASSLPLNTQYF	NA	NA	TRBV7-9	TRBJ2-3
TGTGCCAGTAGTATAGCGAACAGGGGGCAGTCCGGGGAGCTGTTTTTT	CASSIANRGQSGELFF	NA	TRBD1	TRBV19	TRBJ2-2
TGCGCTAGCCGGGGAACTGCTAATGAAAAACTGTTTTTT	CASRGTANEKLFF	NA	NA	TRBV4-3	TRBJ1-4